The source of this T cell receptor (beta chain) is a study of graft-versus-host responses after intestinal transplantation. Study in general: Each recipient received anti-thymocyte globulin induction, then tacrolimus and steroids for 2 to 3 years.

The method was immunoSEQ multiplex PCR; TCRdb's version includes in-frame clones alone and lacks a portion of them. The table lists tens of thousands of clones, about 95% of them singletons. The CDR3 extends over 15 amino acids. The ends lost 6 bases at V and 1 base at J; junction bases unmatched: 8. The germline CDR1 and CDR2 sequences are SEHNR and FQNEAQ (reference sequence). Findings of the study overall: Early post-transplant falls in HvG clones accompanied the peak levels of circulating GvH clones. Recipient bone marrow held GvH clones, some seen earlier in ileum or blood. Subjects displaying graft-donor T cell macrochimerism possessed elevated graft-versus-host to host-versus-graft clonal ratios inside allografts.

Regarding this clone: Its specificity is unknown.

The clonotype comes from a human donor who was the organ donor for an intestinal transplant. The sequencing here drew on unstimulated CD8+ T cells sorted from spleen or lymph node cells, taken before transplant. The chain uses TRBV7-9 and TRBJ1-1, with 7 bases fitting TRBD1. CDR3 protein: CASRYDREENTEAFF. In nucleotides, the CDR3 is TGTGCCAGCAGATATGACAGGGAGGAGAACACTGAAGCTTTCTTT.